This T cell receptor (beta chain) was obtained from a study of cytomegalovirus exposure and HLA in healthy donors. Notes on the study in general: The authors later found most CMV-associated TCR beta chains appeared HLA-restricted. Specificity of a few CMV-associated chains for CMV antigens was verified in vitro.

V lost 4 bases, J lost 6 bases, and 12 bases lay in between. This CDR3 spans 13 amino acids. CDR1 SGHNT and CDR2 YYREEE come from the germline V gene (reference sequence). With regard to this clone: Antigen: not known.

The PCR had 60 Vbeta and 13 Jbeta primers. TCRdb's table, derived via immunoSEQ multiplex PCR, lists solely in-frame clones and lacks some. The sample lists about 110,000 clones; about 64% were seen once. The receptor was derived from a female donor in good health and CMV-seronegative. Specimen: PBMCs. The chain combines TRBV5-4 with TRBJ2-3, with a weak D call TRBD1 (7 bases). CDR3 sequence reads: CASSLTGRDTQYF. In nucleotides, the CDR3 is TGTGCCAGCAGCCTGACAGGGAGGGATACGCAGTATTTT.